This TCR beta chain appears in the sequencing data of a study of cytomegalovirus exposure and HLA in healthy donors (TCRdb year 2017). With regard to the full study: In an earlier analysis of approximately 500 of the donors, roughly 300 Gb of sequence data and 95 million to 130 million unique TCR beta sequences from about 180 million T cells were reported. The study profiled the T cell repertoires of 500 to 800 subjects by immunosequencing and related them to cytomegalovirus serostatus. Class I and class II HLA loci were covered by the typing at four-digit resolution. To decide whether each TCR beta V gene segment behaved as functional or pseudogenic, an earlier analysis of over 500 of the donors relied on high-throughput TCR beta sequencing. A separate validation cohort of approximately 130 different subjects was used in addition to the roughly 620-subject first cohort. The study combined high-throughput TCR immunosequencing, statistical association of individual TCRs with disease status, and machine learning to predict cytomegalovirus infection status. Approximately 310 gigabases of sequencing data and tens of millions of unique TCR sequences were included in an early release covering roughly 700 HLA-typed donors. To study patterns of TCR occurrence, a later analysis re-analyzed previously published TCR beta repertoires from just over 650 donors and added high-resolution HLA genotyping. In the later analysis, no new phenotypic data were used to find candidate immune exposures; instead, reliance was placed on TCR beta sequences and their occurrence across donors. All discovery cohort repertoires had been generated using a single sequencing platform. Genome-wide SNP genotypes for about 55% of the roughly 670 donors were used in a later genetic analysis, which treated that subset as a discovery cohort. Among about 360 genotyped donors of the cohort, an average of about 240,000 unique TCR beta nucleotide sequences were sequenced per donor, roughly 20% of them non-productive. Donor age, sex, ethnicity and CMV serostatus were collected together with the repertoire data. The number of typed donors differed by locus: about 620-630 for A, B, C, DRB1 and DQB1; approximately 530 for DQA1; over 600 for DPA1; and around 490 for DPB1. The study aimed to test whether signatures of past pathogen exposure could be identified by cataloging public T cell receptors. A handful of DR-DQ haplotypes were handled as single units for association and clustering because linkage in the cohort was strong. Among the 398 genotyped donors, more than 70% belonged to the genetic ancestry cluster associated with self-reported Caucasian donors. The study at large found these results: Correlated functional status among segregating V segments might be attributable to linkage disequilibrium, but an unknown experimental factor could not be ruled out. The presence/absence analyses assumed that sequencing depth was roughly uniform across donors, and that assumption may not be true. A further reported finding was that TCR beta sequences accurately predicted the HLA-A and HLA-B alleles for most subjects in the first cohort. Compared with the roughly 700-donor mean, donors in an Asian-associated ancestry cluster had fewer N-insertions in productive TCRs, according to a later genetic analysis. In a later analysis, about 17,000 TCR beta sequences were associated with specific HLA alleles at a false discovery rate of 0.05. In an earlier analysis of around 600 of the donors, most TCR beta V segments appeared in productive rearrangements about 87% or about 30% of the time, broadly matching IMGT annotations. A total of 164 TCR beta chains were listed by the study as associated with cytomegalovirus. The classifier was reported to diagnose cytomegalovirus status with high specificity and sensitivity in both the original and validation cohorts. The 87-base-pair reads could not distinguish some IMGT-functional V segments, including TRBV6-2 and TRBV6-3, so those segments were excluded. CMV serostatus was the only immune exposure information available for the cohort. This cohort had only TCR beta chains sequenced, and the lack of alpha or paired-chain data limited which features could be detected. It was suggested by the authors that the approach could potentially be generalized to other disease states and immunological phenotypes. According to a later analysis, TCR association rates differed among HLA loci, with DRB1 alleles showing the most associated TCRs and HLA-C alleles showing the fewest. Across donors, most TCR sequences were observed very rarely, whereas some public TCRs were present in many individuals. Most CMV-associated TCR beta chains appeared to be HLA-restricted in a later analysis, and the HLA associations seemed to be driven largely by CMV exposure. A few of the identified cytomegalovirus-associated TCR beta chains were confirmed in vitro to be specific for cytomegalovirus antigens. Because HLA typing was unavailable for some donors at each locus, only the typed subset was used in association tests. The earlier analysis of 587 of the donors excluded 15 to 20 rarely observed V segments, including chromosome 9 orphons, because counts were too low. In a later analysis, HLA-associated TCR beta chains showed more clonal expansion and lower generation probabilities than non-associated chains that were equally common. Assigning TCR associations to individual alleles was difficult when HLA alleles, especially DR and DQ, strongly co-occurred. A later analysis reported that several top co-occurrence clusters appeared linked to parvovirus B19, influenza, CMV and Epstein-Barr virus. The sequencing pipeline was judged likely to have produced a cluster of highly shared sequence variants as a technical artifact. A later genetic analysis associated a missense DCLRE1C variant with V-gene and J-gene trimming of TCR beta chains, and an independent cohort replicated the association.

Of note for this clone: The clone's antigen remains unknown. Qualities for individual bases were not recorded, and no much larger clone is one base off.

CDR1 is given as SEHNR and CDR2 as FQNEAQ, both from the germline V gene (reference sequence). The CDR3 measures 14 amino acids from cysteine to phenylalanine. The CDR3 DNA has 42 bases and is translated from base 1. The V end gives up 6 bases and the J end 6 bases, leaving 9 bases in the junction not matched to a gene. In total, roughly 670 healthy bone marrow donors made up the cohort. At the time of sampling, all cohort members were nominally healthy, though unrecorded immune exposures were likely present. The donor tested CMV seronegative, placing the donor among the 350 to 400 seronegative members of the cohort. A peripheral blood sample was provided by each donor, and peripheral blood mononuclear cells were used for TCR beta sequencing. Genomic DNA was extracted from the blood cell samples with the Qiagen DNeasy Blood Extraction Kit. The method behind the library was the immunoSEQ multiplex PCR assay. A mixture of 60 forward primers for TCR Vbeta segments and 13 reverse primers for TCR Jbeta segments was used in the multiplex PCR. The CDR3 region of rearranged TCR beta genes was amplified from genomic DNA by a multiplex PCR assay. Amplified TCR beta libraries were sequenced as 87-base-pair reads on the Illumina HiSeq System. Turning to the authors' computational methods: In a later analysis, about 80 million unique TCR beta chains were counted across the 500 to 850 repertoires, and some 10 million of these chains were shared by at least two donors. To remove PCR and sequencing errors, raw reads were error-corrected and collapsed into unique sequences using a nearest-neighbor algorithm that merged closely related sequences. V, D and J gene segments were assigned by aligning CDR3 sequences to IMGT reference sequences. For a sequence to be retained, a match of at least six nucleotides to both a V gene segment and a J gene segment was required. A rearrangement counted as productive if the CDR3 had no stop codons and remained in frame with V and J, and every other rearrangement counted as non-productive. CDR3 was defined by IMGT convention, running from the second conserved V-encoded cysteine to the conserved J-encoded phenylalanine. The earlier analysis of about 570 of the donors excluded any sequence lacking an unambiguous match to a single V gene segment. In an earlier analysis of some 590 of the donors, a V segment was called functional when productive rearrangements were above 56.7%, and segregating when the standard deviation between donors exceeded 5%. A statistical classification framework was developed to diagnose cytomegalovirus status using the catalog of TCR beta chain sequences. A later analysis assigned V and J genes by comparing TCR nucleotide sequences with IMGT/GENE-DB human TR gene sequences. A later analysis assigned CDR3 sequences and most-parsimonious VDJ recombination scenarios with the TCRdist pipeline. In a later analysis, each TCR beta chain was defined by its CDR3 amino acid sequence together with its V-gene family, and reads lacking a unique V-gene family were excluded. To address suspected cross-contamination and a sequencing artifact, a later analysis removed over 500 highly shared, low-generation-probability nucleotide sequences. In a later analysis, a clonal expansion index was calculated for each public chain from normalized within-repertoire ranks of inferred template counts. A later analysis computed generation probabilities with a VDJ recombination model fitted to out-of-frame rearrangements, and checked the results against IGoR. A later analysis scored TCR-TCR, TCR-HLA and TCR-CMV co-occurrence with hypergeometric tests, applying a repertoire-size bias correction to TCR pairs. A later analysis estimated false discovery rates by permuting HLA or CMV assignments 20 times. In a later analysis, co-occurring TCRs were grouped with DBSCAN, and TCRdist sequence similarity was added when clustering was performed within HLA-allele-positive subsets. For co-occurrence clustering, repertoires with fewer than 30,000 or more than 120,000 public chains were excluded, along with roughly five repertoires with anomalous nucleotide sharing. TCRdb retrieved this table from immuneACCESS and kept in-frame rearrangements only. Not all clones are present; in checked studies, unresolved V genes account for under half, and no reason is known for the remainder. V and J calls and clone size are as listed in that table; D and trimming were resolved from the DNA. In all, the sample holds roughly 140,000 clones, and over 80% of those were seen once. The top ten hold around 3.7% of the sample.

The receptor was isolated from a male donor in good health and CMV-seronegative. The receptor chain draws on TRBV7-9 and TRBJ1-2; TRBD1 agrees with 8 junctional bases. Input material: PBMCs. The CDR3 sequence is CASSLAGGIDGYTF. The DNA sequence is as follows: TGTGCCAGCAGTCTCGCAGGGGGCATTGATGGCTACACCTTC.